The rows below give T cell receptor beta chains drawn from one sample of a study of CD8 T cells in Susac syndrome. TCRdb re-analysed the immunoSEQ multiplex PCR reads in MiXCR, keeping a single row per CDR3 protein. The sample shows approximately 130,000 distinct CDR3 sequences, under 95% of them seen only once. The sample taken for sequencing was CD8+ T cells from PBMCs. Receptors originate from a human donor with multiple sclerosis. Each CDR3 is given with its conserved first and last residue. Each record gives: D gene, CDR3 length, clone size, V gene, J gene, CDR3 protein, CDR3 DNA. A D gene is named only where the DNA matches it firmly. Some rows have no size entry. The others give once, few or many, or a class for an expanded clone.

>-|16|few|TRBV4-3|TRBJ2-3
CASSPSRDLYTDTQYF
TGCGCCAGCAGCCCTTCCAGGGACTTGTACACAGATACGCAGTATTTT
>TRBD2|16|-|TRBV12-3/TRBV12-4|TRBJ2-2
CASSQGLAGLDGELFF
TGTGCCAGCAGCCAGGGACTAGCGGGATTGGACGGGGAGCTGTTTTTT
>-|12|-|TRBV7-9|TRBJ1-5
CASSGPNQPQHF
TGTGCCAGCAGCGGGCCTAATCAGCCCCAGCATTTT
>-|14|-|TRBV19|TRBJ1-1
CASRAPRRNTEAFF
TGTGCCAGTAGAGCCCCCCGGAGGAACACTGAAGCTTTCTTT
>-|16|-|TRBV4-2|TRBJ2-3
CASSQGDRETADTQYF
TGTGCCAGCAGCCAAGGGGACCGGGAGACCGCAGATACGCAGTATTTT
>TRBD1|13|-|TRBV25-1|TRBJ1-1
CASSGTGGEGAFF
TGTGCCAGCAGTGGGACAGGGGGGGAGGGAGCTTTCTTT
>-|14|-|TRBV30|TRBJ2-2
CAWTRDANTGELFF
TGTGCCTGGACTCGCGACGCGAACACCGGGGAGCTGTTTTTT
>TRBD2|15|-|TRBV2|TRBJ2-1
CASSERASGSVEQFF
TGTGCCAGCAGTGAGAGGGCTAGCGGGAGTGTTGAGCAGTTCTTC
>TRBD2|15|-|TRBV28|TRBJ2-7
CASSSSLAGPPEQYF
TGTGCCAGCAGCTCTTCTCTAGCGGGTCCCCCCGAGCAGTACTTC
>TRBD1|13|-|TRBV27|TRBJ2-3
CASTGQGLDTQYF
TGTGCCAGCACGGGACAGGGGTTAGATACGCAGTATTTT
>TRBD1|16|-|TRBV2|TRBJ1-5
CASSERGTGGYQPQHF
TGTGCCAGCAGTGAAAGAGGGACAGGGGGCTATCAGCCCCAGCATTTT
>-|14|-|TRBV24-1|TRBJ2-7
CATSDFAVPYEQYF
TGTGCCACCAGTGATTTTGCAGTTCCCTACGAGCAGTACTTC
>-|13|-|TRBV6-5|TRBJ2-3
CACAGHPTDTQYF
TGTGCCTGCGCGGGACATCCAACAGATACGCAGTATTTT
>TRBD1|18|-|TRBV10-3|TRBJ2-4
CAISESTRDRVAKNIQYF
TGTGCCATCAGTGAGTCGACTCGAGACAGGGTAGCCAAAAACATTCAGTACTTC
>TRBD1|15|-|TRBV12-3/TRBV12-4|TRBJ2-3
CASSRPGTGADTQYF
TGTGCCAGCAGCCGTCCCGGGACAGGGGCAGATACGCAGTATTTT
>-|16|-|TRBV7-9|TRBJ2-6
CASSWPPSSGANVLTF
TGTGCCAGCAGCTGGCCACCTTCCTCTGGGGCCAACGTCCTGACTTTC
>-|13|-|TRBV11-2|TRBJ2-5
CAGGKPDQETQYF
TGTGCAGGGGGTAAACCTGATCAAGAGACCCAGTACTTC
>TRBD1|15|-|TRBV24-1|TRBJ2-2
CATSDLPRGNGELFF
TGTGCCACCAGTGATTTGCCCAGGGGGAACGGGGAGCTGTTTTTT
>TRBD1|16|-|TRBV6-5|TRBJ2-2
CASSYGGQFPTGELFF
TGTGCCAGCAGTTACGGGGGACAGTTCCCCACCGGGGAGCTGTTTTTT
>-|14|-|TRBV7-2|TRBJ2-7
CASSQGDGFYEQYF
TGTGCCAGCAGCCAAGGAGACGGGTTTTACGAGCAGTACTTC
>-|14|-|TRBV10-3|TRBJ2-2
CAINRGSNTGELFF
TGTGCCATCAATAGGGGGTCTAACACCGGGGAGCTGTTTTTT
>-|15|once|TRBV2|TRBJ2-1
CASSEGAGVSNEQFF
TGTGCCAGCAGCGAGGGGGCGGGGGTTAGCAATGAGCAGTTCTTC
>-|16|-|TRBV4-3|TRBJ2-1
CASSQGARGAGDEQFF
TGCGCCAGCAGCCAGGGTGCGAGGGGGGCGGGCGATGAGCAGTTCTTC
>TRBD1|14|-|TRBV28|TRBJ2-5
CASSLLGGAETQYF
TGTGCCAGCAGTTTATTAGGGGGCGCAGAGACCCAGTACTTC
>TRBD2|15|-|TRBV9|TRBJ2-1
CASSVGGTSVNEQFF
TGTGCCAGCAGCGTAGGCGGGACTAGCGTCAATGAGCAGTTCTTC
>TRBD2|16|-|TRBV6-4|TRBJ2-1
CASSDSYGRGVNEQFF
TGTGCCAGCAGTGACTCTTACGGGAGGGGCGTCAATGAGCAGTTCTTC
>TRBD2|14|-|TRBV13|TRBJ2-7
CASSPSGISYEQYF
TGTGCCAGCAGCCCTAGCGGGATTTCCTACGAGCAGTACTTC
>-|12|-|TRBV3-1|TRBJ2-7
CASSPVAGEQYF
TGTGCCAGCAGTCCCGTAGCCGGCGAGCAGTACTTC
>-|13|few|TRBV27|TRBJ2-7
CASSLAGSYEQYF
TGTGCCAGCAGTTTAGCTGGGAGCTACGAGCAGTACTTC
>TRBD2|14|-|TRBV9|TRBJ2-7
CASSPSGEGYEQYF
TGTGCCAGCAGCCCTAGCGGGGAGGGGTACGAGCAGTACTTC
>TRBD2|15|-|TRBV13|TRBJ2-1
CASSPAGISYNEQFF
TGTGCCAGCAGTCCAGCGGGAATCTCCTACAATGAGCAGTTCTTC
>-|14|-|TRBV27|TRBJ2-2
CASSLSAISGELFF
TGTGCCAGCAGTTTATCGGCGATCTCCGGGGAGCTGTTTTTT
>-|13|-|TRBV7-9|TRBJ2-7
CASSLPRAYEQYF
TGTGCCAGCAGCTTACCGAGGGCCTACGAGCAGTACTTC
>TRBD2|17|-|TRBV30|TRBJ2-7
CAWSVGGTSGRRYEQYF
TGTGCCTGGAGTGTAGGGGGGACTAGCGGGAGAAGGTACGAGCAGTACTTC
>-|13|-|TRBV30|TRBJ1-1
CAWSQQTTTEAFF
TGTGCCTGGAGTCAACAGACAACCACTGAAGCTTTCTTT
>-|12|-|TRBV29-1|TRBJ2-3
CSVRTVPDTQYF
TGCAGCGTTAGGACAGTTCCAGATACGCAGTATTTT
>-|13|-|TRBV20-1|TRBJ2-1
CSAREPPLAPQFF
TGCAGTGCTAGAGAGCCCCCCCTCGCCCCCCAGTTCTTC
>-|14|-|TRBV27|TRBJ2-7
CASSRQQGPYEQYF
TGTGCCAGCAGTCGGCAGCAGGGGCCCTACGAGCAGTACTTC
>TRBD1|15|-|TRBV20-1|TRBJ2-7
CSARPGQGSSYEQYF
TGCAGTGCTAGACCGGGACAGGGGAGCTCCTACGAGCAGTACTTC
>TRBD2|16|-|TRBV5-6|TRBJ2-5
CASSLGLAGGRETQYF
TGTGCCAGCAGCTTGGGACTAGCGGGAGGGAGAGAGACCCAGTACTTC
>TRBD2|12|-|TRBV12-3/TRBV12-4|TRBJ2-1
CASGLGYDEQFF
TGTGCCAGCGGACTAGGGTACGATGAGCAGTTCTTC
>-|11|once|TRBV29-1|TRBJ2-7
CSVAIRNEQYF
TGCAGCGTCGCAATCCGTAACGAGCAGTACTTC
>-|12|-|TRBV29-1|TRBJ1-2
CSVEEDGNGYTF
TGCAGCGTTGAGGAGGATGGGAATGGCTACACCTTC
>-|14|-|TRBV6-5|TRBJ2-3
CASSLGGGTDTQYF
TGTGCCAGCAGTCTCGGAGGGGGCACAGATACGCAGTATTTT
>-|15|-|TRBV5-1|TRBJ2-5
CASSLLTGAQETQYF
TGCGCCAGCAGCTTGTTAACGGGAGCGCAAGAGACCCAGTACTTC
>-|12|-|TRBV5-6|TRBJ1-1
CASSFERSEAFF
TGTGCCAGCAGCTTTGAGAGGTCTGAAGCTTTCTTT
>-|13|-|TRBV27|TRBJ2-1
CASSPGGRVGQFF
TGTGCCAGCAGTCCTGGGGGTCGGGTAGGGCAGTTCTTC
>-|14|-|TRBV4-1|TRBJ2-3
CASSQGGPEDTQYF
TGCGCCAGCAGCCAAGGGGGGCCGGAGGATACGCAGTATTTT
>-|13|-|TRBV19|TRBJ1-1
CASSMGFGTEAFF
TGTGCCAGTAGTATGGGGTTCGGCACTGAAGCTTTCTTT
>TRBD2|17|once|TRBV9|TRBJ2-2
CASSVGRASGRNGELFF
TGTGCCAGCAGCGTAGGAAGGGCTAGCGGGAGGAACGGGGAGCTGTTTTTT
>-|12|-|TRBV12-3/TRBV12-4|TRBJ1-1
CASSLRGFEAFF
TGTGCCAGCAGTTTAAGGGGGTTTGAAGCTTTCTTT
>TRBD1|13|-|TRBV29-1|TRBJ2-1
CSVTGTAYNEQFF
TGCAGCGTGACCGGGACAGCCTACAATGAGCAGTTCTTC
>-|17|-|TRBV5-6|TRBJ2-5
CASSLFGTLGAQETQYF
TGTGCCAGCAGCCTATTTGGGACGCTGGGGGCCCAAGAGACCCAGTACTTC
>-|15|-|TRBV15|TRBJ2-1
CATSRDLGRYNEQFF
TGTGCCACCAGCAGAGATTTGGGGAGGTACAATGAGCAGTTCTTC
>-|12|once|TRBV25-1|TRBJ1-1
CASSVQGTEAFF
TGTGCCAGCAGTGTACAGGGCACTGAAGCTTTCTTT
>TRBD1|14|once|TRBV20-1|TRBJ2-7
CSASMGQGAYEQYF
TGCAGTGCTAGTATGGGACAGGGGGCATACGAGCAGTACTTC
>-|15|-|TRBV12-3/TRBV12-4|TRBJ1-2
CASSFSPVANCGYTF
TGTGCCAGCAGTTTTAGTCCCGTCGCTAACTGTGGCTACACCTTC
>-|14|-|TRBV4-2|TRBJ2-3
CASSQEGLADTQYF
TGTGCCAGCAGCCAGGAGGGGCTCGCCGATACGCAGTATTTT
>TRBD2|15|-|TRBV14|TRBJ2-3
CASSLGLAGLDTQYF
TGTGCCAGCAGCCTAGGACTAGCGGGACTAGATACGCAGTATTTT
>-|13|-|TRBV28|TRBJ2-5
CASFSTGGETQYF
TGTGCCAGCTTTTCAACAGGCGGAGAGACCCAGTACTTC